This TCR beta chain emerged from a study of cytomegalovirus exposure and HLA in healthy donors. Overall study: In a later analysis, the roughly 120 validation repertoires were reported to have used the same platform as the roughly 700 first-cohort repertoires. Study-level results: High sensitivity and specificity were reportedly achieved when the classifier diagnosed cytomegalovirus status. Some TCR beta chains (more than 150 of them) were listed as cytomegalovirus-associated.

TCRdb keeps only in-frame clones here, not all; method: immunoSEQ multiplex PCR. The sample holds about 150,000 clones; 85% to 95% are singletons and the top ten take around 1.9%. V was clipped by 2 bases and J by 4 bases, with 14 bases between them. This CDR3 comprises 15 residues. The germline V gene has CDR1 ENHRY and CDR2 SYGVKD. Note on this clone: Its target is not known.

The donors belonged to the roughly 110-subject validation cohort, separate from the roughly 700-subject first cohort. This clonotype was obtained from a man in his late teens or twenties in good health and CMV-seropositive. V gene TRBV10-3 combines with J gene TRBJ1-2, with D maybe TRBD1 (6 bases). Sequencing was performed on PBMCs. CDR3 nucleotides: TGTGCCATCAGTGAGCCTAATCGGGACACCTATGGCTACACCTTC. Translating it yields CAISEPNRDTYGYTF.